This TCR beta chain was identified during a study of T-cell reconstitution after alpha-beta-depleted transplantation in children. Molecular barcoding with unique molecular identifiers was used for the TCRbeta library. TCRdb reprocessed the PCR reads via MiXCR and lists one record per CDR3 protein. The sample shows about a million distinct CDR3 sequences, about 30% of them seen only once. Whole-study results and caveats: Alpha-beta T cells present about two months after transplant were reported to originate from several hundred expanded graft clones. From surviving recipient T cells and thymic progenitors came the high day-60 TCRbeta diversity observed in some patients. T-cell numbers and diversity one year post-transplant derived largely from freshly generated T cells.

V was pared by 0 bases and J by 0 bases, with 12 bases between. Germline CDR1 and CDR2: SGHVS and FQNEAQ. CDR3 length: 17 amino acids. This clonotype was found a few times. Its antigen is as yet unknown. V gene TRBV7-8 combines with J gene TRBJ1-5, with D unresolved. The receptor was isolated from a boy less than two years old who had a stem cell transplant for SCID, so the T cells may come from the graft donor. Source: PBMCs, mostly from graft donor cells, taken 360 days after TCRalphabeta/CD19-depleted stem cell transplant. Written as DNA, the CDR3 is TGTGCCAGCAGCTTAGCGCGAGTACCTGATAGCAATCAGCCCCAGCATTTT. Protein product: CASSLARVPDSNQPQHF. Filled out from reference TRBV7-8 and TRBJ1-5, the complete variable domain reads GAGVSQSPRYKVAKRGQDVALRCDPISGHVSLFWYQQALGQGPEFLTYFQNEAQLDKSGLPSDRFFAERPEGSVSTLKIQRTQQEDSAVYLCASSLARVPDSNQPQHFGDGTRLSIL.